This TCR beta chain is drawn from a study of radiation and T cells in renal cell carcinoma. This table comes from immunoSEQ multiplex PCR, and its TCRdb copy is limited to in-frame clones, with some not included. Of 95,000 to 150,000 clones detected, roughly 80% appear once; the ten largest clones hold under 4%. Germline V CDR1 and CDR2: SGHRS, YFSETQ. Trimming removed 4 bases from V and 4 bases from J; junction bases left unmatched: 5. The CDR3 covers 15 residues. The sample's time point: baseline pretreatment blood. Specified treatment: 15 Gy SBRT to primary tumor, nephrectomy 4 weeks later. As to this clone: Its antigen is unknown.

Study findings and constraints: No pretreatment tumor biopsies were available for baseline clonotypes.

The source is a woman aged 55-70 years with renal cell carcinoma. V and J are TRBV5-1 and TRBJ2-2; 9 bases map to TRBD1. The source was blood, collected from a patient whose treatment included radiotherapy and nephrectomy. The CDR3 nucleotides read TGCGCCAGCAGCCGACAGGGGGACGGCACCGGGGAGCTGTTTTTT. This gives the protein CASSRQGDGTGELFF. Supplemented by reference TRBV5-1 and TRBJ2-2, the full variable domain reads KAGVTQTPRYLIKTRGQQVTLSCSPISGHRSVSWYQQTPGQGLQFLFEYFSETQRNKGNFPGRFSGRQFSNSRSEMNVSTLELGDSALYLCASSRQGDGTGELFFGEGSRLTVL.